This TCR beta chain was profiled in a study of blood T cells in healthy people across ages. Combining a sample-barcoded 5' primer with a J-beta primer mix, a second PCR ran for roughly 7 to 12 cycles. In TCRdb, the 5' RACE reads were re-called with MiXCR into one record per CDR3 protein. The sample comprises about 540,000 distinct CDR3 sequences, under 30% of which are singletons, and approximately 8.7% rests with the top ten. The donors, all healthy, were Caucasians living in Russia, aged about 6 to 100. Investigators took 9.5 to 10 milliliters of peripheral blood from every donor. Notes on the study in general: Any conclusive comparison of naive versus antigen-experienced cells was prevented by using unsorted PBMCs.

The CDR3 has 14 amino acids. V was shortened by 8 bases and J by 4 bases, with 19 bases between the two germline ends. Germline V CDR1 and CDR2: SGHKS, YYEKEE (reference sequence). This clonotype occurred a few times. Antigen specificity is unknown. This sample was also put to use in a study of T cells of mothers and their children. That source adds: Unrelated mother-child pairs always had slightly, but never significantly, lower normalized overlap than related pairs.

The sample consisted of blood. The receptor was isolated from a boy between 5 and 17 years old in good health. The chain links TRBV5-5 to TRBJ2-7, with D tentatively TRBD2 (5 bases). The CDR3 is CASKKGPGLYEQYF. CDR3 in DNA: TGTGCCAGTAAAAAGGGCCCGGGGTTGTACGAGCAGTACTTC.